One and the same sample provided the 10 T cell receptor beta chains below, sequenced in a study of metastatic and nonmetastatic thyroid tumors. Thyroid surgery was preceded by no treatment in any patient. TCRdb reanalyzed the PCR reads with MiXCR. The profile covers 10,000 to 15,000 clones, with approximately 35% appearing a single time and 10% to 12% taken by the ten largest. Source material: tumor tissue. Receptors were obtained from a female donor with papillary thyroid cancer or a benign thyroid nodule (not recorded which). Some clones in this sample may be carry-over from other donors' samples.

This clone is judged medium-sized. V gene TRBV28 combines with J gene TRBJ1-3; tentatively, D is TRBD1 (5 bases). This CDR3 comprises 16 residues. The germline V and J ends were trimmed by 5 bases and 3 bases, with 17 bases remaining between them. CDR1 and CDR2 (germline): MDHEN, SYDVKM. In DNA form, the CDR3 reads TGTGCCAGCAGTACAGGAGTTTTCATCGTTGGAAACACCATATATTTT. Translated: CASSTGVFIVGNTIYF.

For this clone: The junction departs from the called germline gene at one end, perhaps through a read error. The chain joins TRBV11-2 to TRBJ2-3; 8 nucleotides match TRBD2. This CDR3 is 16 amino acids long. CDR1 SGHAT and CDR2 FQNNGV come from the germline V gene. This CDR3 is CSSSPTSGLGGHTQYF. In DNA, the CDR3 is TGTTCCAGCAGCCCTACTAGCGGCCTCGGAGGGCATACGCAGTATTTT.

The J gene is TRBJ2-2, the V gene TRBV5-1; D not resolved. V shed 0 bases and J shed 0 bases, with 6 bases lying between them. The CDR3 consists of 15 residues. CDR1 and CDR2 from the germline V gene are SGHRS and YFSETQ. CDR3 bases: TGCGCCAGCAGCTTGGCACTCGCGAACACCGGGGAGCTGTTTTTT. Its translation: CASSLALANTGELFF.

V gene TRBV20-1 combines with J gene TRBJ1-2, with 10 positions matching TRBD1. This CDR3 has 15 amino acids. In germline, CDR1 is DFQATT, CDR2 SNEGSKA (reference sequence). The junction had 8 bases not matched to a gene; V was cut back by 1 base and J by 6 bases. CDR3 region: CSARVGQGDSDGYTF. DNA of the CDR3: TGCAGTGCTAGAGTCGGACAGGGGGATAGCGATGGCTACACCTTC.

This clone was seen repeatedly, ten times or more. The chain joins TRBV18 to TRBJ2-5; 10 bases line up with TRBD2. There are 15 residues in the CDR3. Germline V CDR1 and CDR2: KGHSH, LQKENI. V lost 7 bases to trimming and J lost 3 bases; unmatched junction nucleotides: 8. This CDR3 reads CASFRGAGGEETQYF. As DNA, the CDR3 is TGTGCCAGCTTCCGAGGAGCGGGAGGGGAAGAGACCCAGTACTTC.

By frequency in the sample, this clone is medium-sized. The chain has TRBV5-1 and TRBJ2-7, with 14 bases that match TRBD2. In germline, CDR1 is SGHRS, CDR2 YFSETQ. There are 16 residues in the CDR3. Trimming at V came to 4 bases and at J to 6 bases, leaving 9 bases not matched to a gene. CDR3 sequence reads: CASSDEGLAGVSEQYF. DNA for the CDR3: TGCGCCAGCAGCGACGAGGGACTAGCGGGAGTGAGCGAGCAGTACTTC.

This clone is medium-sized. This rearrangement joins TRBV27 to TRBJ1-2, with 8 bases lining up with TRBD1. Unmatched junction bases numbered 7, after V lost 4 bases and J lost 0 bases. CDR3 length equals 16 residues. CDR1 MNHEY and CDR2 SMNVEV come from the germline V gene (reference sequence). The CDR3 region has the DNA TGTGCCAGCAGTTCGCGCATGACAGGGGCTAACTATGGCTACACCTTC. This gives the protein CASSSRMTGANYGYTF.

This clone turned up a few times. This chain uses TRBV10-3 with TRBJ1-2, with D unresolved. The CDR3 spans 13 residues. V dropped 3 bases and J dropped 2 bases, with 7 bases sitting between them. Germline V lookup: CDR1 ENHRY, CDR2 SYGVKD. CDR3 coding DNA: TGTGCCATCAGTGATTGGGAGAACTATGGCTACACCTTC. Protein: CAISDWENYGYTF.

This clone qualifies as large. The chain recombines TRBV6-1 with TRBJ1-6; D may be TRBD1 (6 bases). The CDR3 loop spans 12 amino acids. CDR1 is MNHNS, CDR2 SASEGT, per germline. Trimming removed 7 bases from V and 9 bases from J, with 10 bases in between. The CDR3 sequence: CASMDRASPLHF. As DNA, the CDR3 is TGTGCCAGCATGGACAGAGCTTCACCCCTCCACTTT.

V and J are TRBV13 and TRBJ1-2; D not certain. Germline CDR1 PRHDT, CDR2 FYEKMQ (reference sequence). Trimming left V 1 base short and J 8 bases short, with 8 bases between. This CDR3 region has 12 residues. Written as DNA, the CDR3 is TGTGCCAGCAGCTTAGAAGGATGGGGCTACACCTTC. It specifies CASSLEGWGYTF.